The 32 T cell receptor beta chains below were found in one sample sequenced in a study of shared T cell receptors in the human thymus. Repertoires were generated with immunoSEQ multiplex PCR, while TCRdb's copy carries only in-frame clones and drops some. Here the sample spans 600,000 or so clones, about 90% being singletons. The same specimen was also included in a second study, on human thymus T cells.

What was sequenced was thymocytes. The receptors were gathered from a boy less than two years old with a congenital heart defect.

CDR3 amino acids: CASSEDYLAQYF. CDR3 nucleotides: TGCGCCAGCAGCGAGGACTACCTCGCTCAGTATTTT. The rearrangement uses TRBV5-1 and TRBJ2-3, with D perhaps matching TRBD2 (6 bases). V was trimmed by 4 bases and J by 12 bases, leaving 15 bases between them. The CDR3 sequence is 12 residues long. Germline V gene lookup returns CDR1 SGHRS and CDR2 YFSETQ.

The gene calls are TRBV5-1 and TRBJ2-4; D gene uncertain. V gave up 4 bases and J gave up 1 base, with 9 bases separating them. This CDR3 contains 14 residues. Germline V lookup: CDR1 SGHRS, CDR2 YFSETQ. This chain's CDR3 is CASSPPRAKNIQYF. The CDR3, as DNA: TGCGCCAGCAGCCCCCCCAGGGCCAAAAACATTCAGTACTTC.

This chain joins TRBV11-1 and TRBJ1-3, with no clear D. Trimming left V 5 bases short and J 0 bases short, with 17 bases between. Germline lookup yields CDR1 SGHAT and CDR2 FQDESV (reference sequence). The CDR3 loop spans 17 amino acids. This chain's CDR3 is CASSGQRAANSGNTIYF. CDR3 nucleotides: TGTGCCAGCAGCGGGCAGAGAGCCGCCAACTCTGGAAACACCATATATTTT. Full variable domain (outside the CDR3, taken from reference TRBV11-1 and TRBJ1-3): EAEVAQSPRYKITEKSQAVAFWCDPISGHATLYWYRQILGQGPELLVQFQDESVVDDSQLPKDRFSAERLKGVDSTLKIQPAELGDSAMYLCASSGQRAANSGNTIYFGEGSWLTVV.

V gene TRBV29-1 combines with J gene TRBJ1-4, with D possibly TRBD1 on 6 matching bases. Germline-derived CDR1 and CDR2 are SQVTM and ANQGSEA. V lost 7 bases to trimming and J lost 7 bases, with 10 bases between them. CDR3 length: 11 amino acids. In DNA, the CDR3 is TGCAGCGCAACAGGGACTGAAAAACTGTTTTTT. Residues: CSATGTEKLFF.

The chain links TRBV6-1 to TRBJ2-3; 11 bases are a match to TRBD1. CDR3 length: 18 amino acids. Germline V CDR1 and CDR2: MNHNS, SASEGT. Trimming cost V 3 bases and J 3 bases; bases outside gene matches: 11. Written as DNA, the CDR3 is TGTGCCAGCAGTGAGGTTGGGACAGGGGGGCTCAGAACAGATACGCAGTATTTT. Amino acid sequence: CASSEVGTGGLRTDTQYF.

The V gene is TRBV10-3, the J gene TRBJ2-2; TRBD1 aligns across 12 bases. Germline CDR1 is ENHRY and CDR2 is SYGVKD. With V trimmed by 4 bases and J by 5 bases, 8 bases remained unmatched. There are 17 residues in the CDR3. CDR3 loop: CAISGTGTGGYTGELFF. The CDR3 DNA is TGTGCCATCAGTGGTACCGGGACAGGGGGCTATACCGGGGAGCTGTTTTTT.

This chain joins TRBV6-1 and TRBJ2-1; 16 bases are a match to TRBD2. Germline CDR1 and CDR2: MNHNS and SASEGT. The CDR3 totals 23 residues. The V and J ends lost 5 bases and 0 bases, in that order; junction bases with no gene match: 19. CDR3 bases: TGTGCCAGCAGTCAAGTGGGTCTACTCGGGACTAGCGGGAGGGGGAGCTCCTACAATGAGCAGTTCTTC. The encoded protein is CASSQVGLLGTSGRGSSYNEQFF.

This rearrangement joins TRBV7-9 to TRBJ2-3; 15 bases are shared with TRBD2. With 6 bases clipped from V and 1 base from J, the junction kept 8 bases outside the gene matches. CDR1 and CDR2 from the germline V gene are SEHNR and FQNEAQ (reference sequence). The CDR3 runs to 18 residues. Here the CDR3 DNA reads TGTGCCAGCAGTCTCGGGACTAGCGGGAGGAAGGGCACAGATACGCAGTATTTT. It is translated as CASSLGTSGRKGTDTQYF.

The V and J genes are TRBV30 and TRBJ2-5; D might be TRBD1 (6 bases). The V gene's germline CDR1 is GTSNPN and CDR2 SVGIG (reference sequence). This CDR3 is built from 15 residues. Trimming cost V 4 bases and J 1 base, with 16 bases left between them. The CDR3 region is CAWKGVTDSQETQYF. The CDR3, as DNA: TGTGCCTGGAAGGGGGTCACAGACTCCCAAGAGACCCAGTACTTC. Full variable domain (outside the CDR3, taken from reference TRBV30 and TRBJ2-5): SQTIHQWPATLVQPVGSPLSLECTVEGTSNPNLYWYRQAAGRGLQLLFYSVGIGQISSEVPQNLSASRPQDRQFILSSKKLLLSDSGFYLCAWKGVTDSQETQYFGPGTRLLVL.

The CDR3 here is CASSLGGAGEKLFF. Here the CDR3 DNA reads TGCGCCAGCAGCTTGGGGGGCGCGGGGGAAAAACTGTTTTTT. The V gene is TRBV5-1, the J gene TRBJ1-4; TRBD1 might be the D (5 bases). The ends were cut back, 0 bases at V and 8 bases at J, with 11 bases in the middle. CDR3 length: 14 amino acids. Germline loops: CDR1 SGHRS, CDR2 YFSETQ.

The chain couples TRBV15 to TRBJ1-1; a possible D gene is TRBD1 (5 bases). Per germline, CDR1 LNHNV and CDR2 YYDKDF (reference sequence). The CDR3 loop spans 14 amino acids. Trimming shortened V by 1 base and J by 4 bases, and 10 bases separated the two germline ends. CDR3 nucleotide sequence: TGTGCCACCAGCAGAGCCAGGAGGGGCACTGAAGCTTTCTTT. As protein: CATSRARRGTEAFF.

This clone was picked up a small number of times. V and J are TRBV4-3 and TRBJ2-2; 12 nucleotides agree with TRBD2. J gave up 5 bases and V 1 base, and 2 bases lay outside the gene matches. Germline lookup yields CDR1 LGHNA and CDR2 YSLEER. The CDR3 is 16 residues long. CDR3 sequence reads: CASSQGTSGKTGELFF. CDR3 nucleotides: TGCGCCAGCAGCCAAGGGACTAGCGGGAAGACCGGGGAGCTGTTTTTT.

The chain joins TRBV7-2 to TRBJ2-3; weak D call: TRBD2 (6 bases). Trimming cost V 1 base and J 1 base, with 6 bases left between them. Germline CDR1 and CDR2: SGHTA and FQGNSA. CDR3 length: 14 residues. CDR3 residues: CASSLVAGTDTQYF. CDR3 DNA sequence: TGTGCCAGCAGCTTAGTAGCGGGCACAGATACGCAGTATTTT.

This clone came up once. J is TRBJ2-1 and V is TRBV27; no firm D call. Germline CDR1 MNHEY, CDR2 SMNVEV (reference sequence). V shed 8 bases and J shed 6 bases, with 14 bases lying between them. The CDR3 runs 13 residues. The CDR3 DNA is TGTGCCAGCTCGGTCTTCGCTCCCAATGAGCAGTTCTTC. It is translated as CASSVFAPNEQFF.

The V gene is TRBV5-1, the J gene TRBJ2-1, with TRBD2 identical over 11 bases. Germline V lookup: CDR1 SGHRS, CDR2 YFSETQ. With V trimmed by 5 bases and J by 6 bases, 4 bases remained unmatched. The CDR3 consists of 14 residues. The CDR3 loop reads CASRVTSGGNEQFF. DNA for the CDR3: TGCGCCAGCAGGGTAACTAGCGGGGGCAATGAGCAGTTCTTC. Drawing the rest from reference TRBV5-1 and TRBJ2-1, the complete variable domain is KAGVTQTPRYLIKTRGQQVTLSCSPISGHRSVSWYQQTPGQGLQFLFEYFSETQRNKGNFPGRFSGRQFSNSRSEMNVSTLELGDSALYLCASRVTSGGNEQFFGPGTRLTVL.

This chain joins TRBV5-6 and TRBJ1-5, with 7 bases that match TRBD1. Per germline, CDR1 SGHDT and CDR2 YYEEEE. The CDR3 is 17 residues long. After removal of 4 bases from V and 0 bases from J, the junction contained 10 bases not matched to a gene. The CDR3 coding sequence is TGTGCCAGCAGCGCGACCGGGACAGCAAATAGCAATCAGCCCCAGCATTTT. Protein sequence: CASSATGTANSNQPQHF. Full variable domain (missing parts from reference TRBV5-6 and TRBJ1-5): DAGVTQSPTHLIKTRGQQVTLRCSPKSGHDTVSWYQQALGQGPQFIFQYYEEEERQRGNFPDRFSGHQFPNYSSELNVNALLLGDSALYLCASSATGTANSNQPQHFGDGTRLSIL.

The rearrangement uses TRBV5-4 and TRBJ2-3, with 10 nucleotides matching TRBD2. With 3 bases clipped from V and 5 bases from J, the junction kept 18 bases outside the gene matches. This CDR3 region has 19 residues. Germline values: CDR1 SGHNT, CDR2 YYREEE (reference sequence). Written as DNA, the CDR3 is TGTGCCAGCAGCTCCCGGGGCTCTTTAGCGGGGGGTTACAAAGATACGCAGTATTTT. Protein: CASSSRGSLAGGYKDTQYF.

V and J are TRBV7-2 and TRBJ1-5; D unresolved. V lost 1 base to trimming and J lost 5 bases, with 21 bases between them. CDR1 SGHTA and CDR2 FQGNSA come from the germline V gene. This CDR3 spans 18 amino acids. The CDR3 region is CASSLELTQPHGDQPQHF. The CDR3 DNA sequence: TGTGCCAGCAGCTTAGAGTTGACCCAGCCCCATGGAGATCAGCCCCAGCATTTT.

The CDR3 loop reads CASSPPPGQGNSFEKLFF. CDR3 nucleotides: TGTGCCAGCTCACCCCCCCCGGGACAGGGGAATAGTTTTGAAAAACTGTTTTTT. The chain joins TRBV18 to TRBJ1-4, with TRBD1 identical over 10 bases. After removal of 3 bases from V and 7 bases from J, the junction contained 14 bases not matched to a gene. Germline CDR1 is KGHSH and CDR2 is LQKENI. CDR3 length: 18 amino acids.

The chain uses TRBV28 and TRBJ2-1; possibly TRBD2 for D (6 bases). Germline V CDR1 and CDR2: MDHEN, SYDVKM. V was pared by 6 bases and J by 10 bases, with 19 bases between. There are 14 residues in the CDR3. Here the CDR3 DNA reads TGTGCCAGCAGACATGGGCGGGGCTATCAAGAGCAGTTCTTC. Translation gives CASRHGRGYQEQFF. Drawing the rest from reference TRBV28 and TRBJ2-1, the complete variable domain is DVKVTQSSRYLVKRTGEKVFLECVQDMDHENMFWYRQDPGLGLRLIYFSYDVKMKEKGDIPEGYSVSREKKERFSLILESASTNQTSMYLCASRHGRGYQEQFFGPGTRLTVL.

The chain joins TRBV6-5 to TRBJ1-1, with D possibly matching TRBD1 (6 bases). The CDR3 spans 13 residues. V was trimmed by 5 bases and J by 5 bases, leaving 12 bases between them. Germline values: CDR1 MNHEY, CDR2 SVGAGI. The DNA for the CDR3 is TGTGCCAGCAGTCCCACAGGGCCTACTGAAGCTTTCTTT. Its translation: CASSPTGPTEAFF.

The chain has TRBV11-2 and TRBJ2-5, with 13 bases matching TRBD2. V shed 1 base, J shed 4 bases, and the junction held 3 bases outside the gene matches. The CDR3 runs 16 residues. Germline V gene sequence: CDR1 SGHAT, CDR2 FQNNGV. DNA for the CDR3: TGTGCCAGCAGCTTAGTTGGGACTAGCGGGGTAGAGACCCAGTACTTC. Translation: CASSLVGTSGVETQYF.

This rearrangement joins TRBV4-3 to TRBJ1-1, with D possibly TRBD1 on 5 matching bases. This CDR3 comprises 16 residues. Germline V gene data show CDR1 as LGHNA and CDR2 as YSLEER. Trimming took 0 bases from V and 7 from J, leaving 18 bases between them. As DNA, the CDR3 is TGCGCCAGCAGCCAAGAGATCGGTGCTTGGACACTTGAAGCTTTCTTT. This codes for CASSQEIGAWTLEAFF.

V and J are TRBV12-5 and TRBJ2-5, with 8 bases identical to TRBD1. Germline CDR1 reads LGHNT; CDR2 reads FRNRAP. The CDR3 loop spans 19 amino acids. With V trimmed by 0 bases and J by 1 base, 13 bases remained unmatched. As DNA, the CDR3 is TGTGCTAGTGGTTTGGTGGCCCAACCCCGGGACAGGTCCCAAGAGACCCAGTACTTC. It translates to CASGLVAQPRDRSQETQYF.

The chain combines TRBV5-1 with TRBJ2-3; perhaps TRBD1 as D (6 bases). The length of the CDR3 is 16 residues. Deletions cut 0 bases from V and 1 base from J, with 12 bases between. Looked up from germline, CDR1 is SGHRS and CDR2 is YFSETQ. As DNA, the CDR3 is TGCGCCAGCAGCTTGGACAGGGTGGAGGGCACAGATACGCAGTATTTT. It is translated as CASSLDRVEGTDTQYF. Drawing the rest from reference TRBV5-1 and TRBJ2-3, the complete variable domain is KAGVTQTPRYLIKTRGQQVTLSCSPISGHRSVSWYQQTPGQGLQFLFEYFSETQRNKGNFPGRFSGRQFSNSRSEMNVSTLELGDSALYLCASSLDRVEGTDTQYFGPGTRLTVL.

The CDR3 DNA reads TGTGCCAGCAAAGGACAGTTGAACACTGAAGCTTTCTTT. As protein: CASKGQLNTEAFF. The genes are TRBV27 and TRBJ1-1; maybe TRBD1 (6 bases). The V gene lost 7 bases and the J gene lost 0 bases, with 9 bases spanning the gap. Germline CDR1 and CDR2: MNHEY and SMNVEV (reference sequence). This CDR3 is 13 amino acids long.

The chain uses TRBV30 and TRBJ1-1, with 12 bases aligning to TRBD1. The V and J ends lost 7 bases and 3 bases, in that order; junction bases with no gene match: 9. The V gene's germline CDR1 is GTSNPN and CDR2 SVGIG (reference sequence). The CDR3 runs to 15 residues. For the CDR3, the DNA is TGTGCCTACGGGACAGGGGGCTATTCGGACACTGAAGCTTTCTTT. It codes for CAYGTGGYSDTEAFF.

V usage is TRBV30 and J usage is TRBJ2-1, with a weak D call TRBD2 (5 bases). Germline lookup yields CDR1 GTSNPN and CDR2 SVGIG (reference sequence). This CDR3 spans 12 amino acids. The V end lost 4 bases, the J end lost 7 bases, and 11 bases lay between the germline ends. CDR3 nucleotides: TGTGCCTGGACAGCGGTTGGGAATGAGCAGTTCTTC. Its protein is CAWTAVGNEQFF.

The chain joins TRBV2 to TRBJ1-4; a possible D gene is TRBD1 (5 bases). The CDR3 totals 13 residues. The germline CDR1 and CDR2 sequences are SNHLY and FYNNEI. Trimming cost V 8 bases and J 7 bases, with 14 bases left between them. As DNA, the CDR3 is TGTGCCAGCGGAGGGGATGGGAGTGAAAAACTGTTTTTT. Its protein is CASGGDGSEKLFF. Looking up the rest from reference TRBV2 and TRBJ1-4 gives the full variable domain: EPEVTQTPSHQVTQMGQEVILRCVPISNHLYFYWYRQILGQKVEFLVSFYNNEISEKSEIFDDQFSVERPDGSNFTLKIRSTKLEDSAMYFCASGGDGSEKLFFGSGTQLSVL.

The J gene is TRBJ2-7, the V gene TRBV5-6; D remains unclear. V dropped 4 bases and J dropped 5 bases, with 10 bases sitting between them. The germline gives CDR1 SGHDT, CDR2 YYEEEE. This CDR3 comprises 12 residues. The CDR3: CASSQYIHEQYF. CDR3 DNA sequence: TGTGCCAGCAGCCAGTACATCCACGAGCAGTACTTC.

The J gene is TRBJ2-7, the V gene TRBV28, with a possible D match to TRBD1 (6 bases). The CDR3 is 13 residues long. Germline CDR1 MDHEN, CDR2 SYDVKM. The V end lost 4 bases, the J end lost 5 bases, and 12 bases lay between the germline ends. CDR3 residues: CASSSIQGNEQYF. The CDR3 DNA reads TGTGCCAGCAGTTCGATACAGGGCAACGAGCAGTACTTC.

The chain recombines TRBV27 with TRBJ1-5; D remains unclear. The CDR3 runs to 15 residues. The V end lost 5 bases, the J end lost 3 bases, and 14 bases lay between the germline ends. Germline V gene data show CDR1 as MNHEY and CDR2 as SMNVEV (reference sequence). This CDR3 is CASSISYYYNQPQHF. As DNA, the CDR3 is TGTGCCAGCAGTATCAGTTATTACTACAATCAGCCCCAGCATTTT.